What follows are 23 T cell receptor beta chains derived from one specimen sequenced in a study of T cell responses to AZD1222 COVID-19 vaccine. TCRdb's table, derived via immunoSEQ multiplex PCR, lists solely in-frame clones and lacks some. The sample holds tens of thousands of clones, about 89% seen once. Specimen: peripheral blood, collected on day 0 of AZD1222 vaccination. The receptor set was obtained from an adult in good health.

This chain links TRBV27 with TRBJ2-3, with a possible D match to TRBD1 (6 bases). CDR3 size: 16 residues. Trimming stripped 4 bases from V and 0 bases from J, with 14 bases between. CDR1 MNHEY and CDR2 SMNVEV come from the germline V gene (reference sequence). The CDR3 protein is CASSSIRGSSTDTQYF. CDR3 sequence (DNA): TGTGCCAGCAGTTCCATCAGGGGATCCAGCACAGATACGCAGTATTTT.

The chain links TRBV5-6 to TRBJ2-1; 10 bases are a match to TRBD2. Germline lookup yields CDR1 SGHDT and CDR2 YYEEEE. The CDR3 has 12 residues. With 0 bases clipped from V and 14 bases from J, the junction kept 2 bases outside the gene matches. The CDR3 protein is CASSLGLAGEFF. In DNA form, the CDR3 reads TGTGCCAGCAGCTTGGGCCTAGCGGGAGAGTTCTTC.

The CDR3 loop reads CASSLEANTGELFF. The CDR3 DNA is TGTGCCAGCAGCTTAGAAGCGAACACCGGGGAGCTGTTTTTT. The rearrangement links TRBV7-6 to TRBJ2-2; no clear D gene. Germline CDR1 is SGHVS and CDR2 is FNYEAQ. This CDR3 has 14 amino acids. V was cut by 1 base and J by 0 bases, with 3 bases left in between.

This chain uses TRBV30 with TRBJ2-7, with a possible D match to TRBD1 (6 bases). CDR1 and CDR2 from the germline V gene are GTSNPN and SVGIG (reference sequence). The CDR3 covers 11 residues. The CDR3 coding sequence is TGTGCATCCACAGGGACCTACGAGCAGTACTTC. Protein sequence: CASTGTYEQYF.

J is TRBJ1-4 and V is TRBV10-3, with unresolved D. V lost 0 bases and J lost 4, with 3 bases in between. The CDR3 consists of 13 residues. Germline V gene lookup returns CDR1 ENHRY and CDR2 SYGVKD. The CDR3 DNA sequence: TGTGCCATCAGTGAGTCGGATAATGAAAAACTGTTTTTT. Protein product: CAISESDNEKLFF.

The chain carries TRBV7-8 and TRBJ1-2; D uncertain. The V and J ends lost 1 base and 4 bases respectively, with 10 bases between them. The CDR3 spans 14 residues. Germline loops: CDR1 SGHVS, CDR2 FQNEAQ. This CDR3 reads CASSLVPVVYGYTF. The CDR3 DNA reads TGTGCCAGCAGCTTAGTCCCGGTGGTCTATGGCTACACCTTC.

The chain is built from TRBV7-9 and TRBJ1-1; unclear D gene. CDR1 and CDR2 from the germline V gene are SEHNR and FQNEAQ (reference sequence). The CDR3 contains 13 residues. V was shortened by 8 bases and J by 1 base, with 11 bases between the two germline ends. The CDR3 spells CASEDQENTEAFF. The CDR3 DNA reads TGTGCCAGCGAAGATCAGGAGAACACTGAAGCTTTCTTT.

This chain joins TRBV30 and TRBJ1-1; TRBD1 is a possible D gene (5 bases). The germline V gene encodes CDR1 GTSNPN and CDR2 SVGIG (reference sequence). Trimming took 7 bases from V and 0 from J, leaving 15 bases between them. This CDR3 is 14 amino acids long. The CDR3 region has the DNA TGTGCCTCCCGAGTAGACAGCCTGAACACTGAAGCTTTCTTT. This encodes CASRVDSLNTEAFF. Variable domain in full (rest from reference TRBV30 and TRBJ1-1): SQTIHQWPATLVQPVGSPLSLECTVEGTSNPNLYWYRQAAGRGLQLLFYSVGIGQISSEVPQNLSASRPQDRQFILSSKKLLLSDSGFYLCASRVDSLNTEAFFGQGTRLTVV.

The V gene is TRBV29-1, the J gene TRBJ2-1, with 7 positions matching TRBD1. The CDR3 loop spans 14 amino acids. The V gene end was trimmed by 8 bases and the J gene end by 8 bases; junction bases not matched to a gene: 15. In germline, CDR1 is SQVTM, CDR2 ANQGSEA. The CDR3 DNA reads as TGCAGCTGCTGTCAGGGGGTAAATAGCGATGAGCAGTTCTTC. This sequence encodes CSCCQGVNSDEQFF.

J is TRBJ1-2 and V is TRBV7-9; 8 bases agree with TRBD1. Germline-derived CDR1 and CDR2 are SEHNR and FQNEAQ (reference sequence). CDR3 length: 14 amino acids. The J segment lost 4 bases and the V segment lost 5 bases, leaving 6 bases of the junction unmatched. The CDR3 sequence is CASSAGQDFYGYTF. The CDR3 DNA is TGTGCCAGCAGCGCGGGACAGGATTTCTATGGCTACACCTTC.

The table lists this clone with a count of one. In DNA, the CDR3 is TGTGCCAGCACCTACTTCGCGGCGGGGGGTGAAGCTTTCTTT. This encodes CASTYFAAGGEAFF. This chain uses TRBV7-9 with TRBJ1-1; perhaps TRBD1 as D (5 bases). The CDR3 is 14 residues long. Looked up from germline, CDR1 is SEHNR and CDR2 is FQNEAQ (reference sequence). The V gene lost 7 bases and the J gene lost 7 bases, with 19 bases spanning the gap.

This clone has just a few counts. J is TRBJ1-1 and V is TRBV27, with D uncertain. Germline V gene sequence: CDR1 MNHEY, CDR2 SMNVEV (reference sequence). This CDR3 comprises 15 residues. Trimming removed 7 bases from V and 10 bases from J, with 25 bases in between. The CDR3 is CASTSPSMMGFRAFF. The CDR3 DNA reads TGTGCCAGCACCTCACCCTCGATGATGGGGTTTCGAGCTTTCTTT.

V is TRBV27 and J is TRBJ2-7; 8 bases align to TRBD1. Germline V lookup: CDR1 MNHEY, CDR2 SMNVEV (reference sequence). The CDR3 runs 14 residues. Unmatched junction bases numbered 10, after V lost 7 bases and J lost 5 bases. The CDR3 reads CASTVGTGHHEQYF. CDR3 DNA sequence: TGTGCCAGCACGGTAGGGACAGGCCATCACGAGCAGTACTTC.

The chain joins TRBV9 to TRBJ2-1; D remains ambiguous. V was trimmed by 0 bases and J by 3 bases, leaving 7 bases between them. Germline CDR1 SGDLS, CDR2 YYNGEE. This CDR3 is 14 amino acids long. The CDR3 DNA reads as TGTGCCAGCAGCGTAGGTGGGGACTACAATGAGCAGTTCTTC. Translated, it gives CASSVGGDYNEQFF.

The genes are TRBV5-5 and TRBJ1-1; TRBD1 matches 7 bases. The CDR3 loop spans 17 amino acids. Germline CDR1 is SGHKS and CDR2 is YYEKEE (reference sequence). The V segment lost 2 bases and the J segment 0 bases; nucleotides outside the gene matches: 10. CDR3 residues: CASSFYLGTALNTEAFF. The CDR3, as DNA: TGTGCCAGCAGCTTCTACCTTGGGACAGCCCTGAACACTGAAGCTTTCTTT. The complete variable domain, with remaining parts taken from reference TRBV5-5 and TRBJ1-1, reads DAGVTQSPTHLIKTRGQQVTLRCSPISGHKSVSWYQQVLGQGPQFIFQYYEKEERGRGNFPDRFSARQFPNYSSELNVNALLLGDSALYLCASSFYLGTALNTEAFFGQGTRLTVV.

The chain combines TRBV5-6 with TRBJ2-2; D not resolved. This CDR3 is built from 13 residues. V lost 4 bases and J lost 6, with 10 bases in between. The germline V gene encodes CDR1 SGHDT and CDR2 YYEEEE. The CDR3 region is CASSKSLSGELFF. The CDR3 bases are TGTGCCAGCAGCAAGTCGCTTTCCGGGGAGCTGTTTTTT. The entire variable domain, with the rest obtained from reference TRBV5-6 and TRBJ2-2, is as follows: DAGVTQSPTHLIKTRGQQVTLRCSPKSGHDTVSWYQQALGQGPQFIFQYYEEEERQRGNFPDRFSGHQFPNYSSELNVNALLLGDSALYLCASSKSLSGELFFGEGSRLTVL.

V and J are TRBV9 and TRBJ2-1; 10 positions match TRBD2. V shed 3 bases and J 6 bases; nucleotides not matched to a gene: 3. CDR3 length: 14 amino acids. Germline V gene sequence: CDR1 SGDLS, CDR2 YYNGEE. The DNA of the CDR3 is TGTGCCAGCAGCGCTAGCGGGAGTGGCAATGAGCAGTTCTTC. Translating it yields CASSASGSGNEQFF.

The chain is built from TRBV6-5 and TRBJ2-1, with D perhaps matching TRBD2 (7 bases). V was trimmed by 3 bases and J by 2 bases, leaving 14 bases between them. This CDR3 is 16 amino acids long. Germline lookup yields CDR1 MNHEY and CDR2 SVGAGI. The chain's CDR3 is CASSYEGEGAYNEQFF. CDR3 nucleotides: TGTGCCAGCAGTTATGAGGGGGAGGGAGCCTACAATGAGCAGTTCTTC.

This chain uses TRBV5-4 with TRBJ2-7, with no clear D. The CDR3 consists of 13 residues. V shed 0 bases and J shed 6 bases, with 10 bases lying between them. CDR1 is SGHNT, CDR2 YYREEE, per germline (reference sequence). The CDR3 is CASSLETWGEQYF. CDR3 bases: TGTGCCAGCAGCTTGGAAACGTGGGGCGAGCAGTACTTC.

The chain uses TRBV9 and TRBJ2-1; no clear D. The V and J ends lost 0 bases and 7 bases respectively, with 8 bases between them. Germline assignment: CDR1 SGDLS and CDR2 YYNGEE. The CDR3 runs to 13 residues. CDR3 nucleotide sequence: TGTGCCAGCAGCGTAGGAGAAGGGAATGAGCAGTTCTTC. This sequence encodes CASSVGEGNEQFF.

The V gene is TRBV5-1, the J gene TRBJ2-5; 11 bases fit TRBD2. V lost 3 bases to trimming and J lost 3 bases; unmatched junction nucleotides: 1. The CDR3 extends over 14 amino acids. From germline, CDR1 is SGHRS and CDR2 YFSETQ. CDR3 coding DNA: TGCGCCAGCAGCTCGACTAGCGGGGAAGAGACCCAGTACTTC. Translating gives CASSSTSGEETQYF.

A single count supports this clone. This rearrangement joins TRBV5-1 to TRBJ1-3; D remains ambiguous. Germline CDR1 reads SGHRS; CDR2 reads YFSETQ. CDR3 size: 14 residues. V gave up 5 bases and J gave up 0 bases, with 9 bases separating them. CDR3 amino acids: CASRSGSSGNTIYF. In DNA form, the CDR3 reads TGCGCCAGCAGGTCGGGCAGCTCTGGAAACACCATATATTTT.

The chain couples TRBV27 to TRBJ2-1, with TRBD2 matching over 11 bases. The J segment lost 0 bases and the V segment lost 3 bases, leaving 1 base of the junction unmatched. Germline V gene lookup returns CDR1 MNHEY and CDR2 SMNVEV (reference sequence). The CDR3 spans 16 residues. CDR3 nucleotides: TGTGCCAGCAGTTTGGGACTAGCGGTCTCCTACAATGAGCAGTTCTTC. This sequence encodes CASSLGLAVSYNEQFF.